Below, one T cell receptor (beta chain) is given with its context. The protocol was immunoSEQ multiplex PCR, while the TCRdb copy is restricted to in-frame clones and leaves out a portion. Of roughly 56,000 clones in the sample, roughly 96% were seen once. Germline CDR1 and CDR2: SEHNR and FQNEAQ (reference sequence). This CDR3 has 15 amino acids. V was clipped by 4 bases and J by 8 bases; unmatched bases: 8. The data were obtained in a study of technical replicates of blood from a handful of donors. The source of this sequence is a human donor in good health. Some clones in this sample may be carry-over from other donors' samples. The sequencing sample was made of PBMCs. The rearrangement links TRBV7-9 to TRBJ2-1; 10 bases align to TRBD2. CDR3 amino acids: CASSYSGRFMDEQFF. The CDR3 nucleotides read TGTGCCAGCAGCTATAGCGGGAGGTTTATGGATGAGCAGTTCTTC. The full variable domain, with the rest looked up from reference TRBV7-9 and TRBJ2-1, is DTGVSQNPRHKITKRGQNVTFRCDPISEHNRLYWYRQTLGQGPEFLTYFQNEAQLEKSRLLSDRFSAERPKGSFSTLEIQRTEQGDSAMYLCASSYSGRFMDEQFFGPGTRLTVL.